Below are 3 T cell receptor beta chains sequenced from a single sample in a study of T-cell reconstitution after alpha-beta-depleted transplantation in children (dated by TCRdb to the mid-2010s). Library preparation employed PCR. Instrument used: Illumina HiSeq 2500. TCR library preparation used molecular barcoding, with unique molecular identifiers applied to normalize quantification of the TCRbeta repertoire. TCRdb redid the processing of the public reads, applying fastp at Q25 and MiXCR, and retained in-frame beta chains. Rows with one shared CDR3 protein collapse into an entry with the most common genes and DNA. The sample data list 450,000 to 600,000 distinct CDR3 sequences, and approximately 30% of these were observed just once. The biggest ten clones account for about 2.3% of the sample. The source material was PBMCs from the stem cell graft donor, sampled from the stem cell graft. The receptors were gathered from a human donor who donated a stem cell graft to a child with aplastic anemia.

The V call is TRBV29-1, the J call TRBJ1-3, with 7 bases fitting TRBD1. The germline gives CDR1 SQVTM, CDR2 ANQGSEA. The V gene end was trimmed by 6 bases and the J gene end by 0 bases; junction bases not matched to a gene: 2. The CDR3 spans 13 residues. Here the CDR3 DNA reads TGCAGCGTGAGGGACAGCTCTGGAAACACCATATATTTT. Protein: CSVRDSSGNTIYF.

Regarding this clonotype: An end of the junction differs from the germline gene, which may be a read error. This chain connects TRBV6-1 to TRBJ1-3; no clear D. Germline-derived CDR1 and CDR2 are MNHNS and SASEGT. The CDR3 covers 15 residues. DNA for the CDR3: TGTGCCAGCAGTCAAACGGTGCGGGCCGGAAACACCAAATATTTT. Residues: CASSQTVRAGNTKYF.

The rearrangement joins TRBV9 to TRBJ2-1; unclear D gene. Trimming left V 1 base short and J 7 bases short, with 9 bases between. The CDR3 consists of 13 residues. Germline CDR1 is SGDLS and CDR2 is YYNGEE. In nucleotides, the CDR3 is TGTGCCAGCAGCGTATCAGACTTTAATGAGCAGTTCTTC. It encodes CASSVSDFNEQFF. Full variable domain (missing parts from reference TRBV9 and TRBJ2-1): DSGVTQTPKHLITATGQRVTLRCSPRSGDLSVYWYQQSLDQGLQFLIQYYNGEERAKGNILERFSAQQFPDLHSELNLSSLELGDSALYFCASSVSDFNEQFFGPGTRLTVL.